A single sample is the source of the 18 T cell receptor beta chains below, sequenced in a study of cytomegalovirus exposure and HLA in healthy donors. TCRdb's table, derived via immunoSEQ multiplex PCR, lists solely in-frame clones and lacks some. Among about 160,000 clones listed, nearly 90% were seen once. The specimen sequenced was PBMCs. The receptors stem from a man aged 18 to 30 in good health and CMV-seropositive.

V is TRBV20-1 and J is TRBJ2-5; D ambiguous. Trimming took off 8 bases at V and 5 bases at J, with 9 bases between the two ends. Per germline, CDR1 DFQATT and CDR2 SNEGSKA (reference sequence). This CDR3 is 10 amino acids long. CDR3 in DNA: TGCAGTCCTCTTCTTGAGACCCAGTACTTC. Protein: CSPLLETQYF.

The rearrangement uses TRBV30 and TRBJ1-2; 8 bases line up with TRBD1. CDR3 length: 15 amino acids. Germline V CDR1 and CDR2: GTSNPN, SVGIG (reference sequence). J was trimmed by 8 bases and V by 1 base; bases with no gene match: 12. The CDR3 bases are TGTGCCTGGAGTGCCATTGTAACAGGGGGACAAGGCTACACCTTC. Its translation: CAWSAIVTGGQGYTF.

This chain uses TRBV10-3 with TRBJ2-2, with 9 bases fitting TRBD1. This CDR3 is 16 amino acids long. CDR1 and CDR2 from the germline V gene are ENHRY and SYGVKD. The ends lost 10 bases at V and 1 base at J; junction bases unmatched: 10. CDR3 in amino acids: CATTSTGGKNTGELFF. In DNA, the CDR3 is TGTGCCACCACATCTACAGGGGGCAAGAACACCGGGGAGCTGTTTTTT.

This chain joins TRBV19 and TRBJ1-1; the D gene is possibly TRBD1 (6 bases). V was shortened by 2 bases and J by 0 bases, with 7 bases between the two germline ends. CDR3 length: 14 amino acids. Germline V gene lookup returns CDR1 LNHDA and CDR2 SQIVND (reference sequence). The CDR3 sequence is CASSITGLNTEAFF. In nucleotides, the CDR3 is TGTGCCAGTAGTATAACAGGGTTGAACACTGAAGCTTTCTTT.

The V call is TRBV5-4, the J call TRBJ2-5, with D maybe TRBD2 (6 bases). V gave up 4 bases and J gave up 4 bases, with 14 bases separating them. Germline V gene lookup returns CDR1 SGHNT and CDR2 YYREEE (reference sequence). The CDR3 sequence is 14 residues long. CDR3 in DNA: TGTGCCAGCAGCCCTACGGGGGTCGGAGAGACCCAGTACTTC. It translates to CASSPTGVGETQYF.

J is TRBJ2-6 and V is TRBV9; 7 bases line up with TRBD1. J gave up 2 bases and V 1 base, and 15 bases lay outside the gene matches. The CDR3 has 20 amino acids. Germline lookup yields CDR1 SGDLS and CDR2 YYNGEE. In DNA form, the CDR3 reads TGTGCCAGCAGCGTAATTGTTGAGCCAGGGGGAAATCCTGGGGCCAACGTCCTGACTTTC. It is translated as CASSVIVEPGGNPGANVLTF.

The chain combines TRBV28 with TRBJ2-7; 9 bases agree with TRBD1. Germline CDR1 and CDR2: MDHEN and SYDVKM. The J segment lost 4 bases and the V segment lost 5 bases, leaving 9 bases of the junction unmatched. The CDR3 totals 15 residues. Here the CDR3 reads CASSPIRTGEYEQYF. CDR3 nucleotide sequence: TGTGCCAGCAGTCCGATCCGGACAGGGGAATACGAGCAGTACTTC.

V is TRBV4-2 and J is TRBJ2-1, with a possible D match to TRBD1 (6 bases). The V gene's germline CDR1 is LGHNA and CDR2 YNFKEQ. Trimming left V 0 bases short and J 9 bases short, with 9 bases between. This CDR3 spans 13 amino acids. The CDR3 nucleotides are TGTGCCAGCAGCCAAGATAAAGGGGGTGAGCAGTTCTTC. It is translated as CASSQDKGGEQFF.

This sequence joins TRBV7-3 and TRBJ2-2; TRBD2 is a possible D gene (6 bases). The germline V gene has CDR1 SGHTA and CDR2 FQGTGA. CDR3 length: 15 residues. The V gene lost 4 bases and the J gene lost 6 bases, with 15 bases spanning the gap. CDR3 sequence reads: CASSSRRESPGELFF. The CDR3 DNA reads as TGTGCCAGCAGCTCCCGCCGGGAGTCCCCCGGGGAGCTGTTTTTT. The entire variable domain, with the rest obtained from reference TRBV7-3 and TRBJ2-2, is as follows: GAGVSQTPSNKVTEKGKYVELRCDPISGHTALYWYRQSLGQGPEFLIYFQGTGAADDSGLPNDRFFAVRPEGSVSTLKIQRTERGDSAVYLCASSSRRESPGELFFGEGSRLTVL.

This chain links TRBV7-6 with TRBJ2-3; TRBD2 matches 10 bases. J lost 6 bases, V lost 7 bases, and 4 bases had no gene match. The germline CDR1 and CDR2 sequences are SGHVS and FNYEAQ. The CDR3 sequence is 13 residues long. The CDR3 reads CASNSGGPDTQYF. In nucleotides, the CDR3 is TGTGCCAGCAATAGCGGGGGGCCGGATACGCAGTATTTT.

This chain connects TRBV6-1 to TRBJ1-1; a possible D gene is TRBD1 (5 bases). Trimming cost V 4 bases and J 3 bases, with 12 bases left between them. Germline V lookup: CDR1 MNHNS, CDR2 SASEGT. CDR3 length: 14 residues. In nucleotides, the CDR3 is TGTGCCAGCAGTGCCAGGGTTCGTTACACTGAAGCTTTCTTT. This codes for CASSARVRYTEAFF.

This clone appeared once. The V call is TRBV7-8, the J call TRBJ2-3; maybe TRBD1 (9 bases). V gave up 2 bases and J gave up 2 bases, with 17 bases separating them. The CDR3 loop spans 17 amino acids. Germline V CDR1 and CDR2: SGHVS, FQNEAQ. The CDR3 coding sequence is TGTGCCAGCAGCTTAAAAGCGGGGGACAGGGACACAGATACGCAGTATTTT. Translation: CASSLKAGDRDTDTQYF.

CDR3 loop: CAISDGQGGSGNTIYF. The CDR3 DNA follows: TGTGCCATCAGTGATGGACAGGGAGGATCTGGAAACACCATATATTTT. The chain joins TRBV10-3 to TRBJ1-3, with 8 positions matching TRBD1. The V gene's germline CDR1 is ENHRY and CDR2 SYGVKD. V gave up 3 bases and J gave up 1 base; unmatched junction bases: 5. The CDR3 has 16 amino acids.

The V and J genes are TRBV27 and TRBJ2-7; 8 nucleotides align to TRBD2. The CDR3 covers 15 residues. The trim removed 2 bases at V and 0 bases at J, leaving 3 bases unmatched. Germline-derived CDR1 and CDR2 are MNHEY and SMNVEV (reference sequence). CDR3 DNA sequence: TGTGCCAGCAGTTTAGCGGGAGGTACCTCCTACGAGCAGTACTTC. Translation: CASSLAGGTSYEQYF.

The CDR3 coding sequence is TGTGCCAGCAGCCAAGAATCTGGCTCCGGGGCCAACGTCCTGACTTTC. The encoded protein is CASSQESGSGANVLTF. The rearrangement links TRBV4-2 to TRBJ2-6; no reliable D call. Trimming took 0 bases from V and 4 from J, leaving 10 bases between them. CDR1 and CDR2 from the germline V gene are LGHNA and YNFKEQ. The CDR3 length is 16 residues.

The chain is built from TRBV2 and TRBJ2-5; TRBD1 aligns across 10 bases. The CDR3 is 15 residues long. The V gene's germline CDR1 is SNHLY and CDR2 FYNNEI. Unmatched junction bases numbered 15, after V lost 8 bases and J lost 9 bases. The CDR3 protein is CASGGWDRGFVAQYF. In nucleotides, the CDR3 is TGTGCCAGCGGGGGTTGGGACAGGGGTTTTGTGGCCCAGTACTTC.

V usage is TRBV15 and J usage is TRBJ2-1, with no clear D. The CDR3 consists of 12 residues. Looked up from germline, CDR1 is LNHNV and CDR2 is YYDKDF (reference sequence). Trimming removed 0 bases from V and 9 bases from J, with 6 bases in between. The CDR3 is CATSREWAEQFF. The CDR3 region has the DNA TGTGCCACCAGCAGAGAATGGGCTGAGCAGTTCTTC.

A single count supports this clone. The chain uses TRBV10-3 and TRBJ2-2; 12 positions agree with TRBD2. CDR3 length equals 17 residues. Germline CDR1 reads ENHRY; CDR2 reads SYGVKD. Trimming at V came to 3 bases and at J to 4 bases, leaving 6 bases not matched to a gene. CDR3 bases: TGTGCCATCAGTGACCTAGCGGGAGGGCCAATCACCGGGGAGCTGTTTTTT. It specifies CAISDLAGGPITGELFF.